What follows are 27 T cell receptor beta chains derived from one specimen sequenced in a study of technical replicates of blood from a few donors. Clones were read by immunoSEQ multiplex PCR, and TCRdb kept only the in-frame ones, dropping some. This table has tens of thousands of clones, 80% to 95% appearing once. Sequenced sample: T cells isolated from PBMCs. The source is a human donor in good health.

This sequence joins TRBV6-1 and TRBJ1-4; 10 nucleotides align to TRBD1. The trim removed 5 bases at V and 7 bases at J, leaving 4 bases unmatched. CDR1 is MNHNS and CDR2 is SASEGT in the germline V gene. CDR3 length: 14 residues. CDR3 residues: CASSWTGGSEKLFF. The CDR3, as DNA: TGTGCCAGCAGTTGGACAGGGGGGAGTGAAAAACTGTTTTTT.

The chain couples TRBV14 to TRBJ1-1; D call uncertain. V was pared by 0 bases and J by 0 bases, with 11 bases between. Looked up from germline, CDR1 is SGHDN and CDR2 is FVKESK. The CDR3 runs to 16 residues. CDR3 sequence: CASSQEESAVNTEAFF. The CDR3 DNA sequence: TGTGCCAGCAGCCAAGAAGAGAGCGCCGTGAACACTGAAGCTTTCTTT.

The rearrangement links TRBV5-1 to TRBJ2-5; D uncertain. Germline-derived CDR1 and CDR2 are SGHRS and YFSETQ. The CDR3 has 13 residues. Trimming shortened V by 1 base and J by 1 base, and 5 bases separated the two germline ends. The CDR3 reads CASSLSLQETQYF. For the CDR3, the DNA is TGCGCCAGCAGCTTGTCCCTCCAAGAGACCCAGTACTTC.

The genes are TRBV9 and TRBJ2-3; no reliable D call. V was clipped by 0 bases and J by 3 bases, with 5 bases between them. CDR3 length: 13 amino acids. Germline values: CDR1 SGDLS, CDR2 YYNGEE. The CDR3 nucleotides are TGTGCCAGCAGCGTAGTTTCAACAGATACGCAGTATTTT. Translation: CASSVVSTDTQYF.

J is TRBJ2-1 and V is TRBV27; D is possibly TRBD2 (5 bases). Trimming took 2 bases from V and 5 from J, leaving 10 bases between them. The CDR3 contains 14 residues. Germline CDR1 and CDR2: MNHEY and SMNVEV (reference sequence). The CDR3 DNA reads TGTGCCAGCAGTTTAGTTAGCGCCCACAATGAGCAGTTCTTC. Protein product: CASSLVSAHNEQFF.

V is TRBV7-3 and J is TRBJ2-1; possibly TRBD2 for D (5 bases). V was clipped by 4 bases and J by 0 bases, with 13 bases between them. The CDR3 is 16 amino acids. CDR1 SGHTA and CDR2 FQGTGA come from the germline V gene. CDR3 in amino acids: CASSSSGMSSYNEQFF. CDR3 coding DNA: TGTGCCAGCAGCTCCTCCGGGATGAGCTCCTACAATGAGCAGTTCTTC.

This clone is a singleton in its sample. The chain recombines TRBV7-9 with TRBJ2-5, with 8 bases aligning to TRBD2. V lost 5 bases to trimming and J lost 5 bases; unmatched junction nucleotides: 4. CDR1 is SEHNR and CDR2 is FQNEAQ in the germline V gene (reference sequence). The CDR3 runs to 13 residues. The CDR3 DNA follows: TGTGCCAGCAGCCACGGCGGGGGGGAGACCCAGTACTTC. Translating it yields CASSHGGGETQYF.

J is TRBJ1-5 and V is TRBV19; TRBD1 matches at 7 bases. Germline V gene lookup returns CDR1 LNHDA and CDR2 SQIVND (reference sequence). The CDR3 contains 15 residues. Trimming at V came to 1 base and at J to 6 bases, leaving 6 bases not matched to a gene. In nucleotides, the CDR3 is TGTGCCAGTAGTATAGGGGGACAGTATAGTCAGCCCCAGCATTTT. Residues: CASSIGGQYSQPQHF. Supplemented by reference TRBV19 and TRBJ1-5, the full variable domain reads DGGITQSPKYLFRKEGQNVTLSCEQNLNHDAMYWYRQDPGQGLRLIYYSQIVNDFQKGDIAEGYSVSREKKESFPLTVTSAQKNPTAFYLCASSIGGQYSQPQHFGDGTRLSIL.

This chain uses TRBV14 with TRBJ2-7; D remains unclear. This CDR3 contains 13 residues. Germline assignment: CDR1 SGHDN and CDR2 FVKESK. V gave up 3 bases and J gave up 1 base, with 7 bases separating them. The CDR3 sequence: CASSHVSSYEQYF. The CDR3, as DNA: TGTGCCAGCAGCCACGTCAGTTCCTACGAGCAGTACTTC.

The chain's CDR3 is CATSRGGGQETQYF. For the CDR3, the DNA is TGTGCCACCAGCAGAGGGGGGGGGCAAGAGACCCAGTACTTC. V is TRBV15 and J is TRBJ2-5, with 7 bases matching TRBD2. Germline V gives CDR1 LNHNV, CDR2 YYDKDF (reference sequence). The length of the CDR3 is 14 residues. Losses at the gene ends were 1 base for V and 2 bases for J; bases not matched to a gene: 1.

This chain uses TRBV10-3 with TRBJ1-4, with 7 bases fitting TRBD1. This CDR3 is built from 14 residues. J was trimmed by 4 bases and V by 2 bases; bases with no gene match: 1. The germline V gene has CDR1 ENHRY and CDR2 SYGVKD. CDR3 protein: CAISEDRDNEKLFF. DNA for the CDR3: TGTGCCATCAGTGAGGACAGGGATAATGAAAAACTGTTTTTT.

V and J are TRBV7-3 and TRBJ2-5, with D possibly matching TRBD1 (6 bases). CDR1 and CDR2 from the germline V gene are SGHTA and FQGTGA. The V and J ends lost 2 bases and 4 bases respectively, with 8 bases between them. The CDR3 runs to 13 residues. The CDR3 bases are TGTGCCAGCAGCTTATTCAGGGGAGAGACCCAGTACTTC. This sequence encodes CASSLFRGETQYF.

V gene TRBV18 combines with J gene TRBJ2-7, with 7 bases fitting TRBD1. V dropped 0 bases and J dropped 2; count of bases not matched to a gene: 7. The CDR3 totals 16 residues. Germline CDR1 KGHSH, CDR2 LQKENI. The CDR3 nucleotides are TGTGCCAGCTCACCACCTGACAGGGCGACCCCCTACGAGCAGTACTTC. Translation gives CASSPPDRATPYEQYF.

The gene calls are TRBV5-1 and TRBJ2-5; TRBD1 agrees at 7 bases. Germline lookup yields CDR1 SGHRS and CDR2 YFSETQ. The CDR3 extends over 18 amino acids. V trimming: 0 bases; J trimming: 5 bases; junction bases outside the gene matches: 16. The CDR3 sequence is CASSLGGAAGGRKETQYF. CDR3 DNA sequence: TGCGCCAGCAGCTTGGGAGGCGCGGCAGGGGGAAGGAAGGAGACCCAGTACTTC.

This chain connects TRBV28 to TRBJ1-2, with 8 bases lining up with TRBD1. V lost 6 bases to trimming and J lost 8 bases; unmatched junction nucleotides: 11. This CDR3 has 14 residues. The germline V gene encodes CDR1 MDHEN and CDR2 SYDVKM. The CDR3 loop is CASSLGTGVKGYTF. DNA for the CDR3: TGTGCCAGCAGCCTTGGGACAGGAGTTAAGGGCTACACCTTC.

CDR3 sequence: CASREDAGLAGDDSYEQYF. CDR3 sequence (DNA): TGTGCCAGTAGAGAGGACGCGGGACTAGCGGGAGACGACTCCTACGAGCAGTACTTC. V usage is TRBV19 and J usage is TRBJ2-7; 14 bases map to TRBD2. This CDR3 spans 19 amino acids. V lost 6 bases to trimming and J lost 0 bases; unmatched junction nucleotides: 13. Germline V gene sequence: CDR1 LNHDA, CDR2 SQIVND (reference sequence).

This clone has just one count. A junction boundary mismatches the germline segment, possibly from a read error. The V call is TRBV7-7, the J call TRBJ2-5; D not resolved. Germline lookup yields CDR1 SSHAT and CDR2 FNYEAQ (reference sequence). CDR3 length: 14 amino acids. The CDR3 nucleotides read TGTGCTAGCAGTTTAGGATCGAGGCAAGAGACCCAGTACTTC. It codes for CASSLGSRQETQYF.

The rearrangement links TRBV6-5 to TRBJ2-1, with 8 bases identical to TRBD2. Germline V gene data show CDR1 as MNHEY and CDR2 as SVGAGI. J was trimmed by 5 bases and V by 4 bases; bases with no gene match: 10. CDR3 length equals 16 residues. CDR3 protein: CASSFVTSGRNNEQFF. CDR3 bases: TGTGCCAGCAGTTTCGTTACTAGCGGACGTAACAATGAGCAGTTCTTC.

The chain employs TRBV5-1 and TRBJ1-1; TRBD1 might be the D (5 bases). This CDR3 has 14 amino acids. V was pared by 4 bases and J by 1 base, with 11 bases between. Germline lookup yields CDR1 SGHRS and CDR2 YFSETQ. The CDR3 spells CASSPDGQNTEAFF. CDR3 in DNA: TGCGCCAGCAGCCCGGACGGACAGAACACTGAAGCTTTCTTT.

The CDR3 spells CASSQDRRNTEAFF. The DNA for the CDR3 is TGTGCCAGCAGCCAAGACAGGCGGAACACTGAAGCTTTCTTT. This chain links TRBV7-2 with TRBJ1-1, with a weak D call TRBD1 (6 bases). Trimming removed 5 bases at V and 1 base at J, with 11 bases between. The V gene's germline CDR1 is SGHTA and CDR2 FQGNSA. The CDR3 has 14 amino acids.

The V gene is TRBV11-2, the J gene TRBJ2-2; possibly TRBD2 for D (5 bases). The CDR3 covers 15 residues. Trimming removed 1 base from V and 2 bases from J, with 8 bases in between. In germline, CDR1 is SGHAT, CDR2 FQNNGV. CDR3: CASSLGTPNTGELFF. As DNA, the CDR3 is TGTGCCAGCAGCTTAGGGACTCCTAACACCGGGGAGCTGTTTTTT.

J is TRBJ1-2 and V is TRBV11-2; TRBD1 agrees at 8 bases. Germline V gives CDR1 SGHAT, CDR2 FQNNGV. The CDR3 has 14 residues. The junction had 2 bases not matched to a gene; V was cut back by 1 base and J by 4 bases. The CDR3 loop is CASSLGGQVYGYTF. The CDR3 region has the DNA TGTGCCAGCAGCTTAGGGGGACAGGTCTATGGCTACACCTTC.

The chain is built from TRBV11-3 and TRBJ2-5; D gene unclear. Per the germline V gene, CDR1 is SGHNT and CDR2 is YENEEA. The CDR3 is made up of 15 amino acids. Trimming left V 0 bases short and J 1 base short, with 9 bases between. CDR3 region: CASSLDRVFQETQYF. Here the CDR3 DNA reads TGTGCCAGCAGCTTAGATAGAGTCTTCCAAGAGACCCAGTACTTC.

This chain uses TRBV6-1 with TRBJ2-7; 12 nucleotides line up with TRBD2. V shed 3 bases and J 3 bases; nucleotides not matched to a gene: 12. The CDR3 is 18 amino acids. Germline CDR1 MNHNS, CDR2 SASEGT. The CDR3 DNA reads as TGTGCCAGCAGTGAGGCCCCTGGACTAGCGGGATTTTACTACGAGCAGTACTTC. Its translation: CASSEAPGLAGFYYEQYF.

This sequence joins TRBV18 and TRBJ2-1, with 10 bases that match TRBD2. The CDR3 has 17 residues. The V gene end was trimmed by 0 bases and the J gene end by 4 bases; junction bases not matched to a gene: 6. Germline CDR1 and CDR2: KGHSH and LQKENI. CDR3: CASSPPGLAGDYNEQFF. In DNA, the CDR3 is TGTGCCAGCTCACCACCGGGGCTAGCGGGAGATTACAATGAGCAGTTCTTC.

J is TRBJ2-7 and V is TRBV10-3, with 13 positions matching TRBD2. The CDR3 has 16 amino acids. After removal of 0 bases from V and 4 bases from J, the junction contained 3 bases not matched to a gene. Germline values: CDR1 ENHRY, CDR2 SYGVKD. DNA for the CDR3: TGTGCCATCAGTGAGTCACTAGCGGGAGGGGCGTACGAGCAGTACTTC. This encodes CAISESLAGGAYEQYF.

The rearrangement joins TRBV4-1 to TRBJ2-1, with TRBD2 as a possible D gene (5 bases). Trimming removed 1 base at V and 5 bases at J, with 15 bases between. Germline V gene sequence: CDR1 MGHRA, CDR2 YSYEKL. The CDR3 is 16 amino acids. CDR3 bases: TGCGCCAGCAGCCAAGTTATTGTAGCGCACAACAATGAGCAGTTCTTC. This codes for CASSQVIVAHNNEQFF.